Following are 21 T cell receptor beta chains from one sample sequenced in a study of CD8 T cells in Susac syndrome. When the RNA was reverse transcribed, random hexamers were used with an input of roughly 0.5 to 1 ug. TCRdb re-analysed the immunoSEQ multiplex PCR reads in MiXCR, keeping a single row per CDR3 protein. This table holds about 90,000 distinct CDR3 sequences, over 85% found once. Specimen: CD8+ T cells from PBMCs. The receptors were sampled from a human donor in good health.

The rearrangement uses TRBV13 and TRBJ1-1; D perhaps matches TRBD1 (6 bases). V gave up 5 bases and J gave up 1 base, with 17 bases separating them. The CDR3 runs 16 residues. Per the germline V gene, CDR1 is PRHDT and CDR2 is FYEKMQ (reference sequence). DNA of the CDR3: TGTGCCAGCAGCCCCAGGGGCGCGTATGCGAACACTGAAGCTTTCTTT. This sequence encodes CASSPRGAYANTEAFF.

This chain joins TRBV9 and TRBJ1-4; possible D gene TRBD1, 6 bases. The ends were cut back, 5 bases at V and 7 bases at J, with 18 bases in the middle. Germline V gene lookup returns CDR1 SGDLS and CDR2 YYNGEE. The CDR3 covers 15 residues. The CDR3 loop reads CASRGAEGESEKLFF. Here the CDR3 DNA reads TGTGCCAGCAGGGGAGCGGAGGGGGAGTCTGAAAAACTGTTTTTT.

The chain employs TRBV27 and TRBJ2-1, with 12 bases aligning to TRBD2. The CDR3 sequence is 15 residues long. Germline CDR1 MNHEY, CDR2 SMNVEV (reference sequence). V shed 2 bases and J 4 bases; nucleotides not matched to a gene: 0. Written as DNA, the CDR3 is TGTGCCAGCAGTTTAGGACTAGCGGGGTACAATGAGCAGTTCTTC. It is translated as CASSLGLAGYNEQFF.

The V and J genes are TRBV5-6 and TRBJ1-1; the match to TRBD1 covers 7 bases. With 3 bases clipped from V and 7 bases from J, the junction kept 3 bases outside the gene matches. This CDR3 has 12 amino acids. Germline V gives CDR1 SGHDT, CDR2 YYEEEE. CDR3 in DNA: TGTGCCAGCAGCTCGTGGGACAGTGAAGCTTTCTTT. It yields the protein CASSSWDSEAFF.

This clonotype was seen a handful of times. The V and J genes are TRBV20-1 and TRBJ1-2, with D unresolved. CDR1 and CDR2 (germline): DFQATT, SNEGSKA (reference sequence). V lost 5 bases to trimming and J lost 0 bases, with 7 bases between them. This CDR3 has 12 amino acids. DNA for the CDR3: TGCAGTGCTGACCCAGCTAACTATGGCTACACCTTC. This gives the protein CSADPANYGYTF.

The rearrangement uses TRBV29-1 and TRBJ1-2, with unresolved D. Per germline, CDR1 SQVTM and CDR2 ANQGSEA. This CDR3 spans 12 amino acids. The V end lost 3 bases, the J end lost 4 bases, and 9 bases lay between the germline ends. CDR3 DNA sequence: TGCAGCGTTGATGTGGGGTTCTATGGCTACACCTTC. Translated, it gives CSVDVGFYGYTF. The full variable domain, rest sourced from reference TRBV29-1 and TRBJ1-2, is SAVISQKPSRDICQRGTSLTIQCQVDSQVTMMFWYRQQPGQSLTLIATANQGSEATYESGFVIDKFPISRPNLTFSTLTVSNMSPEDSSIYLCSVDVGFYGYTFGSGTRLTVV.

The chain combines TRBV30 with TRBJ2-5; 12 nucleotides match TRBD2. The CDR3 length is 14 residues. Germline loops: CDR1 GTSNPN, CDR2 SVGIG (reference sequence). V dropped 3 bases and J dropped 4; count of bases not matched to a gene: 3. Here the CDR3 DNA reads TGTGCCTGGAGCCGGACTAGCGGGACAGAGACCCAGTACTTC. It encodes CAWSRTSGTETQYF.

The chain uses TRBV20-1 and TRBJ2-1; D is unclear. CDR3 length: 13 amino acids. Looked up from germline, CDR1 is DFQATT and CDR2 is SNEGSKA (reference sequence). V lost 2 bases to trimming and J lost 5 bases, with 10 bases between them. Written as DNA, the CDR3 is TGCAGTGCTAGAAGGCCTGAAAACAATGAGCAGTTCTTC. Its protein product is CSARRPENNEQFF.

The V gene is TRBV3-1, the J gene TRBJ2-5; D possibly corresponds to TRBD2 (7 bases). The V gene's germline CDR1 is LGHDT and CDR2 YNNKEL (reference sequence). Deletions cut 2 bases from V and 2 bases from J, with 15 bases between. CDR3 length: 16 residues. DNA for the CDR3: TGTGCCAGCAGCCAACCGCAGGAGGGGGGGCAAGAGACCCAGTACTTC. This encodes CASSQPQEGGQETQYF.

This chain uses TRBV5-6 with TRBJ1-5; D unclear. V dropped 4 bases and J dropped 3 bases, with 8 bases sitting between them. Germline CDR1 SGHDT, CDR2 YYEEEE. CDR3 length: 13 residues. The CDR3 sequence: CASSAGPNQPQHF. In DNA, the CDR3 is TGTGCCAGCAGCGCCGGACCCAATCAGCCCCAGCATTTT.

V is TRBV7-7 and J is TRBJ2-3; D remains unclear. V lost 5 bases and J 1 base, leaving 13 bases between the germline ends. The V gene's germline CDR1 is SSHAT and CDR2 FNYEAQ (reference sequence). The CDR3 is 15 residues long. CDR3 residues: CASSHSTSGTDTQYF. The DNA of the CDR3 is TGTGCCAGCAGCCATTCCACCAGCGGCACAGATACGCAGTATTTT. Based on the CDR3 plus reference TRBV7-7 and TRBJ2-3, the full variable domain is GAGVSQSPRYKVTKRGQDVTLRCDPISSHATLYWYQQALGQGPEFLTYFNYEAQPDKSGLPSDRFSAERPEGSISTLTIQRTEQRDSAMYRCASSHSTSGTDTQYFGPGTRLTVL.

The gene calls are TRBV5-6 and TRBJ2-4; D not certain. Germline assignment: CDR1 SGHDT and CDR2 YYEEEE. The CDR3 loop spans 13 amino acids. The V end was cut by 0 bases, the J end by 8 bases, with 9 bases between. CDR3 DNA sequence: TGTGCCAGCAGCTTGGGGGGTCCTGACATTCAGTACTTC. The encoded protein is CASSLGGPDIQYF.

The chain carries TRBV12-3 or TRBV12-4 and TRBJ1-4, with 9 bases aligning to TRBD1. V trimming: 4 bases; J trimming: 7 bases; junction bases outside the gene matches: 7. The CDR3 contains 15 residues. The DNA of the CDR3 is TGTGCCAGCAGTTCACCCGGGACAGGGAGTGAAAAACTGTTTTTT. It specifies CASSSPGTGSEKLFF.

The chain's CDR3 is CASSDRFKTQYF. CDR3 nucleotides: TGTGCCAGCAGTGACAGGTTTAAGACCCAGTACTTC. This chain links TRBV6-5 with TRBJ2-5; TRBD1 might be the D (6 bases). Trimming removed 5 bases from V and 6 bases from J, with 10 bases in between. The germline V gene encodes CDR1 MNHEY and CDR2 SVGAGI. The CDR3 contains 12 residues.

This chain links TRBV3-1 with TRBJ2-2; 15 bases line up with TRBD2. CDR1 and CDR2 from the germline V gene are LGHDT and YNNKEL (reference sequence). With 4 bases clipped from V and 4 bases from J, the junction kept 10 bases outside the gene matches. The CDR3 is 19 residues long. CDR3 nucleotides: TGTGCCAGCAGCCCGGGACTAGCGGGGGGACCCTTGGGCACCGGGGAGCTGTTTTTT. Translation gives CASSPGLAGGPLGTGELFF.

This chain connects TRBV7-9 to TRBJ1-2; D ambiguous. V shed 3 bases and J shed 4 bases, with 15 bases lying between them. CDR3 length: 15 amino acids. The germline V gene has CDR1 SEHNR and CDR2 FQNEAQ (reference sequence). CDR3 residues: CASSFRGEGSYGYTF. CDR3 sequence (DNA): TGTGCCAGCAGCTTCCGGGGAGAAGGCAGCTATGGCTACACCTTC.

This clonotype was seen a single time. The rearrangement links TRBV14 to TRBJ2-1; D unresolved. CDR1 SGHDN and CDR2 FVKESK come from the germline V gene. Trimming left V 3 bases short and J 7 bases short, with 10 bases between. This CDR3 region has 13 residues. The CDR3 nucleotides read TGTGCCAGCAGCCAGGGAAAAACAAATGAGCAGTTCTTC. It specifies CASSQGKTNEQFF. Together with reference TRBV14 and TRBJ2-1, the CDR3 gives the full variable domain: EAGVTQFPSHSVIEKGQTVTLRCDPISGHDNLYWYRRVMGKEIKFLLHFVKESKQDESGMPNNRFLAERTGGTYSTLKVQPAELEDSGVYFCASSQGKTNEQFFGPGTRLTVL.

This rearrangement joins TRBV3-1 to TRBJ1-2; D is uncertain. CDR1 and CDR2 from the germline V gene are LGHDT and YNNKEL (reference sequence). Deletions cut 0 bases from V and 4 bases from J, with 18 bases between. The CDR3 extends over 17 amino acids. CDR3 nucleotide sequence: TGTGCCAGCAGCCAAGAGTTGAGGAGGACGGAACCCTATGGCTACACCTTC. It specifies CASSQELRRTEPYGYTF.

The CDR3, as DNA: TGTGCCAGCAGCTTTAGCGGAGACTATGGCTACACCTTC. Amino acids: CASSFSGDYGYTF. V is TRBV7-9 and J is TRBJ1-2; D is unclear. Trimming shortened V by 3 bases and J by 3 bases, and 8 bases separated the two germline ends. CDR3 length: 13 residues. Germline loops: CDR1 SEHNR, CDR2 FQNEAQ (reference sequence).

The chain couples TRBV6-5 to TRBJ2-2; 7 positions agree with TRBD1. Germline loops: CDR1 MNHEY, CDR2 SVGAGI. After removal of 6 bases from V and 1 base from J, the junction contained 2 bases not matched to a gene. The CDR3 sequence is 14 residues long. The CDR3 DNA is TGTGCCAGCAGAAGACAGGGGAACACCGGGGAGCTGTTTTTT. It codes for CASRRQGNTGELFF.

This chain joins TRBV5-6 and TRBJ1-6; D ambiguous. Trimming shortened V by 0 bases and J by 8 bases, and 9 bases separated the two germline ends. The CDR3 sequence is 14 residues long. CDR1 and CDR2 (germline): SGHDT, YYEEEE. As DNA, the CDR3 is TGTGCCAGCAGCTTGGGTACGGATCATTCACCCCTCCACTTT. This translates into CASSLGTDHSPLHF.